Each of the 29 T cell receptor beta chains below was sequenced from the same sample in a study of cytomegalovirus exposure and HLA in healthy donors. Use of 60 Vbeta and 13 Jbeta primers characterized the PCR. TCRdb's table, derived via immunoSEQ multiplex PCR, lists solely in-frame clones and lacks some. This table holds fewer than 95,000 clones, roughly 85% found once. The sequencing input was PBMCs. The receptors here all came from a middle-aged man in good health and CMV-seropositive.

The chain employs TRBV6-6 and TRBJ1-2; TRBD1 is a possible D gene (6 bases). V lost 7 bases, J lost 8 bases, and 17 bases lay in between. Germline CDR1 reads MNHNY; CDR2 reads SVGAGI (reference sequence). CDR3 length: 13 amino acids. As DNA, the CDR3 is TGTGCCAGCACCCAAGGACAGAGTAGAGGCTACACCTTC. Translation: CASTQGQSRGYTF.

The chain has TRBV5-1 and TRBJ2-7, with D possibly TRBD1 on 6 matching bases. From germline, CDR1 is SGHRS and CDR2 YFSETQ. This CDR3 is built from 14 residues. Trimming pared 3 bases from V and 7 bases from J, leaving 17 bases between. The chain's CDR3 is CASSYETGTREQYF. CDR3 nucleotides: TGCGCCAGCAGCTACGAGACAGGAACGCGGGAGCAGTACTTC.

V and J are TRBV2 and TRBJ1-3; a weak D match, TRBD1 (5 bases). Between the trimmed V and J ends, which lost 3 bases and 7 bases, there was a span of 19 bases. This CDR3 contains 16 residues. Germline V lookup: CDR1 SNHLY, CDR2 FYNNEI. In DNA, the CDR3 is TGTGCCAGCAGTGACTTGGGGTCGGGGGGAATGAACACCATATATTTT. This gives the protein CASSDLGSGGMNTIYF.

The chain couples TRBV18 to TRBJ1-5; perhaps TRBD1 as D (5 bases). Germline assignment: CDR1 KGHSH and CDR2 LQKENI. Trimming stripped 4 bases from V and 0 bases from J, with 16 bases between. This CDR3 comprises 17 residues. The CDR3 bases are TGTGCCAGCTCACAAGTACAGGTCAAGGCTAGCAATCAGCCCCAGCATTTT. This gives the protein CASSQVQVKASNQPQHF.

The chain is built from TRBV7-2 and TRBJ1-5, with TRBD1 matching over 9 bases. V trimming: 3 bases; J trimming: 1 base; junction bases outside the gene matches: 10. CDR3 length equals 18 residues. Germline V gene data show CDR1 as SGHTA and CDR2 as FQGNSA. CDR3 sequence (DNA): TGTGCCAGCAGCTTGGGGGGACAGGGTCGAAGGAGCAATCAGCCCCAGCATTTT. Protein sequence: CASSLGGQGRRSNQPQHF.

In nucleotides, the CDR3 is TGTGCCATCCCACGGACTAGTGGAACCTACGAGCAGTACTTC. This encodes CAIPRTSGTYEQYF. This chain joins TRBV6-1 and TRBJ2-7; TRBD2 aligns across 7 bases. V was clipped by 10 bases and J by 2 bases; unmatched bases: 11. Germline-derived CDR1 and CDR2 are MNHNS and SASEGT. The CDR3 spans 14 residues.

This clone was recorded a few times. The CDR3 DNA sequence: TGTGCCTGGAGTGCCGGGGTCGAACAGCCCCAGCATTTT. Protein sequence: CAWSAGVEQPQHF. The chain uses TRBV30 and TRBJ1-5; no clear D. CDR3 length: 13 amino acids. The V gene's germline CDR1 is GTSNPN and CDR2 SVGIG (reference sequence). Deletions cut 1 base from V and 7 bases from J, with 11 bases between.

The CDR3 reads CASSPRGFSGANVLTF. The CDR3 nucleotides are TGTGCCAGCAGCCCCAGGGGGTTCTCTGGGGCCAACGTCCTGACTTTC. The chain uses TRBV7-2 and TRBJ2-6, with TRBD1 identical over 7 bases. Trimming at V came to 5 bases and at J to 0 bases, leaving 4 bases not matched to a gene. The germline V gene encodes CDR1 SGHTA and CDR2 FQGNSA. The length of the CDR3 is 16 residues.

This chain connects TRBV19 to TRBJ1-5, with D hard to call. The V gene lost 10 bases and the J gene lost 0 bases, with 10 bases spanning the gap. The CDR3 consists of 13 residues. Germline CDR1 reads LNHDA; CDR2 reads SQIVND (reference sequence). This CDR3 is CATQALSNQPQHF. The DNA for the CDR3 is TGTGCCACCCAAGCGCTTAGCAATCAGCCCCAGCATTTT.

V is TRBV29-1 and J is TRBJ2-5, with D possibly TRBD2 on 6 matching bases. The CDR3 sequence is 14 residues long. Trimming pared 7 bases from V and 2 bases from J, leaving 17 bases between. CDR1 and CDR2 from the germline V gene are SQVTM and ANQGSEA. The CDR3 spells CSGATGTAQETQYF. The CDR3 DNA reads TGCAGCGGAGCCACCGGGACTGCTCAAGAGACCCAGTACTTC.

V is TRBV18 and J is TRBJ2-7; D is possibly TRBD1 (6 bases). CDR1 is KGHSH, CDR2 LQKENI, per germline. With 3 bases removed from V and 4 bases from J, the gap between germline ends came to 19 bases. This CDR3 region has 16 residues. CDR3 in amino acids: CASSPRTAPWFYEQYF. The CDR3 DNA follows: TGTGCCAGCTCACCTAGGACAGCCCCATGGTTTTACGAGCAGTACTTC.

The CDR3 DNA reads as TGCGCCAGCAGCCCCGGACAGCCCGGGGAGCTGTTTTTT. Translation gives CASSPGQPGELFF. This chain links TRBV5-1 with TRBJ2-2, with a possible D match to TRBD1 (6 bases). V was shortened by 4 bases and J by 6 bases, with 10 bases between the two germline ends. The germline gives CDR1 SGHRS, CDR2 YFSETQ. The CDR3 is 13 residues long.

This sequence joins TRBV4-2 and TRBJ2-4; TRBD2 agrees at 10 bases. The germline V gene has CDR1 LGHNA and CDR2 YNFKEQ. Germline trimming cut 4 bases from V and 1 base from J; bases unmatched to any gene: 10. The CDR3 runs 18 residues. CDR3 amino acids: CASSPGGNSGGAKNIQYF. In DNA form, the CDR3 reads TGTGCCAGCAGCCCCGGGGGGAATAGCGGGGGGGCCAAAAACATTCAGTACTTC.

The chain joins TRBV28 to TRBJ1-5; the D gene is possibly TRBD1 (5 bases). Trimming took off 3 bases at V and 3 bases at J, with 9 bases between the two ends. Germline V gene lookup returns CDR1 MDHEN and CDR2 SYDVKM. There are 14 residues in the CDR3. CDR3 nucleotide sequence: TGTGCCAGCAGTTTTAAGGGGAACAATCAGCCCCAGCATTTT. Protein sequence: CASSFKGNNQPQHF.

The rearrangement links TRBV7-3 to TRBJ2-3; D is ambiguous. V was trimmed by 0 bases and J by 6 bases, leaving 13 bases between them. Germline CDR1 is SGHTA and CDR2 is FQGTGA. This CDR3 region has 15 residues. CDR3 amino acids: CASSLTWAARDTQYF. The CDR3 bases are TGTGCCAGCAGCTTAACCTGGGCCGCCCGGGATACGCAGTATTTT.

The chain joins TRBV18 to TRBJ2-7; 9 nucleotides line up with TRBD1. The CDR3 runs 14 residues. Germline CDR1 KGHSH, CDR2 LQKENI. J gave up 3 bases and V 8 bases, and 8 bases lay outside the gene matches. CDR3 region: CASQRGQGSYEQYF. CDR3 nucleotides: TGTGCCAGCCAACGGGGACAGGGAAGCTACGAGCAGTACTTC.

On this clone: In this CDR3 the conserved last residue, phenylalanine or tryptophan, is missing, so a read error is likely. The CDR3 DNA follows: TGCGCCAGCAGCTTGGATGGGACAGGGGGCGGCTACACCCTC. It encodes CASSLDGTGGGYTL. The chain carries TRBV5-1 and TRBJ1-2; TRBD1 agrees at 12 bases. This CDR3 comprises 14 residues. With V trimmed by 0 bases and J by 8 bases, 2 bases remained unmatched. The germline gives CDR1 SGHRS, CDR2 YFSETQ.

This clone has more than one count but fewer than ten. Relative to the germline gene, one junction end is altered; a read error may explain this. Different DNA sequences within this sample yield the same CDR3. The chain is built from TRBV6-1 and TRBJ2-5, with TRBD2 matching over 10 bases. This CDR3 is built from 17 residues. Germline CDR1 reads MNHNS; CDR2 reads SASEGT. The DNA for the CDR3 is TGCGCCAGCAGTGAGCCTGGGACTAGCGCGTACCAAGAGACCCAGTACTTC. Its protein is CASSEPGTSAYQETQYF.

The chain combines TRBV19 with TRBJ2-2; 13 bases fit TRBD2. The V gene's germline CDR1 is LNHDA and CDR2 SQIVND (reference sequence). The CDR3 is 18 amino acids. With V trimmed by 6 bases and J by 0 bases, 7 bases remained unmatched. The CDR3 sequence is CASRTGTSGAANTGELFF. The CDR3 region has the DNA TGTGCCAGTAGGACCGGGACTAGCGGGGCGGCGAACACCGGGGAGCTGTTTTTT.

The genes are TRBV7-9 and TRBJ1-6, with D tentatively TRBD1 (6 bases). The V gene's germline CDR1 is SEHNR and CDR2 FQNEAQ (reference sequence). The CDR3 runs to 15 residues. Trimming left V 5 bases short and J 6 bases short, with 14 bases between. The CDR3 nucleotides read TGTGCCAGCAGCCGAGAAGGACAGATTAATTCACCCCTCCACTTT. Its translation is CASSREGQINSPLHF. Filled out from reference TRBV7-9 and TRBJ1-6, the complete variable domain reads DTGVSQNPRHKITKRGQNVTFRCDPISEHNRLYWYRQTLGQGPEFLTYFQNEAQLEKSRLLSDRFSAERPKGSFSTLEIQRTEQGDSAMYLCASSREGQINSPLHFGNGTRLTVT.

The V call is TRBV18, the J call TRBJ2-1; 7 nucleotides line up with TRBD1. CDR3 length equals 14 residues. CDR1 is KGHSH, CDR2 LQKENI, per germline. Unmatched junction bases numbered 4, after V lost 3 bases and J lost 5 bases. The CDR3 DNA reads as TGTGCCAGCTCACCCCCGGGACAGCACAATGAGCAGTTCTTC. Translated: CASSPPGQHNEQFF.

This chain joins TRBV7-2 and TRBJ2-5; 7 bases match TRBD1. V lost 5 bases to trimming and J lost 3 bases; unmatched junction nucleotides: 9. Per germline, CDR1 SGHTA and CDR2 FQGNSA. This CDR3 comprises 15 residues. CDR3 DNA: TGTGCCAGCAGCCGCCGGGACAGAGAGAAAGAGACCCAGTACTTC. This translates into CASSRRDREKETQYF.

CDR3: CASSLGGQGVPEAFF. CDR3 coding DNA: TGCGCCAGCTCGTTGGGGGGACAGGGCGTCCCTGAAGCTTTCTTT. The V call is TRBV10-1, the J call TRBJ1-1; 9 positions match TRBD1. The CDR3 sequence is 15 residues long. V gave up 8 bases and J gave up 6 bases; unmatched junction bases: 13. The germline gives CDR1 WNHNN, CDR2 SYGVQD (reference sequence).

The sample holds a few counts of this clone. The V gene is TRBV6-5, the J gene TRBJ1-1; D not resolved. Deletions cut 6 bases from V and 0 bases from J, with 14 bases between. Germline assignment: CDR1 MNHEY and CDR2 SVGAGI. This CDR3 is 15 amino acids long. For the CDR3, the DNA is TGTGCCAGCAGGCAGCACAGAACGGTGAACACTGAAGCTTTCTTT. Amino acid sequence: CASRQHRTVNTEAFF.

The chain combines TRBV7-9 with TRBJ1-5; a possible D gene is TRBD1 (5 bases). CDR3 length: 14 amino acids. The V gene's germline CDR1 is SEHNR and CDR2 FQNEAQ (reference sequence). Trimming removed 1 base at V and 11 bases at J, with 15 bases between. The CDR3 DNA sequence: TGTGCCAGCAGCTTAGGTTCAGGCTGGGGGGCCCAGCATTTT. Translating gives CASSLGSGWGAQHF.

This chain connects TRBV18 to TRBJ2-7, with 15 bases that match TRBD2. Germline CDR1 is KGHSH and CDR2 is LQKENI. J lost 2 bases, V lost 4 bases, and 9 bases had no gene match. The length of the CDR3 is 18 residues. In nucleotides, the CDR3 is TGTGCCAGCTCACAGTCCGGGACTAGCGGGAGGCGCCCCTACGAGCAGTACTTC. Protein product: CASSQSGTSGRRPYEQYF.

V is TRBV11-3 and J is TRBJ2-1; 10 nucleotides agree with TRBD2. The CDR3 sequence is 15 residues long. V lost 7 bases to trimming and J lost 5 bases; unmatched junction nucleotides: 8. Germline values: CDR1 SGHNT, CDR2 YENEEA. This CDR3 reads CASTLSGGPNNEQFF. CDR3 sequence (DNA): TGTGCCAGCACCCTTAGCGGGGGGCCTAACAATGAGCAGTTCTTC.

CDR3 amino acids: CASSPRQGWNEQFF. The CDR3 DNA follows: TGTGCCAGCAGCCCCCGACAGGGTTGGAATGAGCAGTTCTTC. This rearrangement joins TRBV7-9 to TRBJ2-1; 7 bases align to TRBD1. CDR1 is SEHNR, CDR2 FQNEAQ, per germline (reference sequence). The CDR3 covers 14 residues. Germline trimming cut 5 bases from V and 7 bases from J; bases unmatched to any gene: 8.

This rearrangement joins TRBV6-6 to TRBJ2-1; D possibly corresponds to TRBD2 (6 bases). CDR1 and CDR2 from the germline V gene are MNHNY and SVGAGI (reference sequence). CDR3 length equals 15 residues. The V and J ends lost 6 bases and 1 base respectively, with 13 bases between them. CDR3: CASRPTRGSYNEQFF. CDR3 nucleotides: TGTGCCAGCAGACCTACACGGGGGTCCTACAATGAGCAGTTCTTC.